This entry features one TCR beta chain sequence. This record belongs to a study of T cell responses to AZD1222 COVID-19 vaccine. Some clones are missing from TCRdb's copy, which holds only in-frame ones; the method was immunoSEQ multiplex PCR. The data contain approximately 130,000 clones, around nine tenths of them singletons. V trimming: 4 bases; J trimming: 0 bases; junction bases outside the gene matches: 7. Germline V gene data show CDR1 as SGHRS and CDR2 as YFSETQ. This CDR3 contains 16 residues. The sample in question was peripheral blood, obtained 28 days after the second dose of the MenACWY control vaccine. The source is an adult who received the MenACWY meningococcal vaccine as a control. This chain joins TRBV5-1 and TRBJ2-7; TRBD1 aligns across 10 bases. Here the CDR3 reads CASSMGQGLSSYEQYF. The CDR3 region has the DNA TGCGCCAGCAGCATGGGACAGGGGTTGAGCTCCTACGAGCAGTACTTC.